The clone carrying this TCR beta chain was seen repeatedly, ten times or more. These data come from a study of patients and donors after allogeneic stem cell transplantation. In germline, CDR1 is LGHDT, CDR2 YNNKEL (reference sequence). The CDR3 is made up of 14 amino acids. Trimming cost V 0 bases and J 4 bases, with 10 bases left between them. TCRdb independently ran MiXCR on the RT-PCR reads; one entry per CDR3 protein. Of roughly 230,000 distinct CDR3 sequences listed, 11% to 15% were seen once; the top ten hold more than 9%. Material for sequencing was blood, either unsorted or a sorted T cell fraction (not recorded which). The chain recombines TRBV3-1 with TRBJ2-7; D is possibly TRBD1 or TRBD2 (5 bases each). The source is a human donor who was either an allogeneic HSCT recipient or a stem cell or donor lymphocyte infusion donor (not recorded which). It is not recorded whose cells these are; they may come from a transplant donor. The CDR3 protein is CASSQDSGTYEQYF. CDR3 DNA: TGTGCCAGCAGCCAAGACTCAGGGACGTACGAGCAGTACTTC.